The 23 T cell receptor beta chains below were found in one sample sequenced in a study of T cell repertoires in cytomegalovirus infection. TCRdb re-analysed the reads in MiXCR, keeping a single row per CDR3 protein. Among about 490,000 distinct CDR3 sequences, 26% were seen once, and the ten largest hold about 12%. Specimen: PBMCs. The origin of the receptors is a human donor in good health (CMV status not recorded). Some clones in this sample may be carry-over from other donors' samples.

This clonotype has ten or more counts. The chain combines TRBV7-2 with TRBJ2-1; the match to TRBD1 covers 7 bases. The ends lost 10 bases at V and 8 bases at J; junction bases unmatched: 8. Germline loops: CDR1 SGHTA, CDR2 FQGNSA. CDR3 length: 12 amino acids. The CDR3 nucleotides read TGTGCCACTCGACAGGGAGTATATGAGCAGTTCTTC. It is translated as CATRQGVYEQFF.

The CDR3 spells CASSLKDRGHRGANVLTF. The CDR3 DNA sequence: TGTGCCAGCAGTCTAAAGGACAGGGGGCATAGAGGGGCCAACGTCCTGACTTTC. The chain employs TRBV28 and TRBJ2-6; 11 positions match TRBD1. V shed 5 bases and J 4 bases; nucleotides not matched to a gene: 10. The CDR3 totals 18 residues. Per germline, CDR1 MDHEN and CDR2 SYDVKM.

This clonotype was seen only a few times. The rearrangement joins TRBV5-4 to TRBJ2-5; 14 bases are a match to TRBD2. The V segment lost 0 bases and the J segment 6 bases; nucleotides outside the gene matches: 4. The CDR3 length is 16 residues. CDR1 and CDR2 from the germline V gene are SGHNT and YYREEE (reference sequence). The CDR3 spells CASSLAGTSGRKTQYF. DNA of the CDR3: TGTGCCAGCAGCTTGGCGGGGACTAGCGGGAGAAAGACCCAGTACTTC.

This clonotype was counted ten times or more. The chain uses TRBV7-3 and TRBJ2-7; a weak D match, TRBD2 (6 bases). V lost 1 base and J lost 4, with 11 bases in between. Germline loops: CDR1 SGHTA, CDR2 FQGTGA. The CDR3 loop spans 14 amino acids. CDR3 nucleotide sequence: TGTGCCAGCAGCTTAAAGGCAGGGAGGTACGAGCAGTACTTC. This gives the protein CASSLKAGRYEQYF.

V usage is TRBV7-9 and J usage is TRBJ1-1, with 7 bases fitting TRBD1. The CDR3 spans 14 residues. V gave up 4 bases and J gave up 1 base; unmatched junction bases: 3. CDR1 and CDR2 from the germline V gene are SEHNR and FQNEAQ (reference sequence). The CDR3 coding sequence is TGTGCCAGCAGCTCGGGACAGTCGAACACTGAAGCTTTCTTT. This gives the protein CASSSGQSNTEAFF.

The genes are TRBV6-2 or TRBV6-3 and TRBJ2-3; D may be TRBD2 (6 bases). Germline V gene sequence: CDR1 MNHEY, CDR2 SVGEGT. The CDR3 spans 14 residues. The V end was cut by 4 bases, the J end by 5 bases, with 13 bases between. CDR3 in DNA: TGTGCCAGCAGTTCTCGGCGGGATGAAGATACGCAGTATTTT. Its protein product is CASSSRRDEDTQYF.

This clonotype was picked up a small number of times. CDR3 amino acids: CASSLGGRGHEQFF. The CDR3 DNA reads as TGTGCCAGCAGCTTAGGGGGCCGGGGACATGAGCAGTTCTTC. The chain joins TRBV7-2 to TRBJ2-1; perhaps D is TRBD1 or TRBD2 (5 bases each). V was shortened by 1 base and J by 8 bases, with 12 bases between the two germline ends. Per germline, CDR1 SGHTA and CDR2 FQGNSA. The CDR3 is 14 amino acids.

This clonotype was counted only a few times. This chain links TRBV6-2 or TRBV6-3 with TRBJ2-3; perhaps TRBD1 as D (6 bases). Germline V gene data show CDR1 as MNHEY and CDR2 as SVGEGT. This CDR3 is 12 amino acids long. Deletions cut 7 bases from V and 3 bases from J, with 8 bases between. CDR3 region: CASKRGTDTQYF. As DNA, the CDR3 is TGTGCCAGCAAAAGGGGGACAGATACGCAGTATTTT.

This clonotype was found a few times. The CDR3 nucleotides read TGTGCCACCAGTGATTCTTCGACAGGGCCCAATCAGCCCCAGCATTTT. Translated, it gives CATSDSSTGPNQPQHF. The V call is TRBV24-1, the J call TRBJ1-5; 7 positions match TRBD1. The CDR3 runs to 16 residues. The V segment lost 2 bases and the J segment 3 bases; nucleotides outside the gene matches: 6. Germline values: CDR1 KGHDR, CDR2 SFDVKD.

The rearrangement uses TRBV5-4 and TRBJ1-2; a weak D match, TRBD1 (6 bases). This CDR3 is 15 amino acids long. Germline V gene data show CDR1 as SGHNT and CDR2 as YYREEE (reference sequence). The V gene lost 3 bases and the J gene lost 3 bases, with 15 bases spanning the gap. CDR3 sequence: CASSSQTQGDYGYTF. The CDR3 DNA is TGTGCCAGCAGCTCCCAGACACAGGGTGACTATGGCTACACCTTC.

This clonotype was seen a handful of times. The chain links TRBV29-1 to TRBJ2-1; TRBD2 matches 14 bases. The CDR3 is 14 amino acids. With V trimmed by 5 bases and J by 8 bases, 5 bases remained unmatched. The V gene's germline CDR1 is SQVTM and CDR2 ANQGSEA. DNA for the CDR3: TGCAGCGTTACGGGACTAGCGGGAGTTCATGAGCAGTTCTTC. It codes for CSVTGLAGVHEQFF.

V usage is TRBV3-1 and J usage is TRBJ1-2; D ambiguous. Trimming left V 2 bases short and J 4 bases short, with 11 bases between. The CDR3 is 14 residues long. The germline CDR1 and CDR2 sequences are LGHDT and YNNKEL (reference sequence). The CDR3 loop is CASSQIRGSYGYTF. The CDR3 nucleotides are TGTGCCAGCAGCCAAATACGAGGGAGCTATGGCTACACCTTC.

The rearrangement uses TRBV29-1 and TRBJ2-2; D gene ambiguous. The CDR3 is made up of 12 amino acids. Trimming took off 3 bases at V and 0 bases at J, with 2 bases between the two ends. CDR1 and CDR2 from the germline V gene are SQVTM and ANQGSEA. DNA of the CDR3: TGCAGCGTTGAGCCGAACACCGGGGAGCTGTTTTTT. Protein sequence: CSVEPNTGELFF.

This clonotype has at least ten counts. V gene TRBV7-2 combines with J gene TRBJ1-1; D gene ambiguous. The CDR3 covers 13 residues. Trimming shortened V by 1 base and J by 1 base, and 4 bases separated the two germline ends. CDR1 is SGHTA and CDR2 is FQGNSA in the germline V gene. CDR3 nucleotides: TGTGCCAGCAGCTTAGTTTGGAACACTGAAGCTTTCTTT. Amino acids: CASSLVWNTEAFF.

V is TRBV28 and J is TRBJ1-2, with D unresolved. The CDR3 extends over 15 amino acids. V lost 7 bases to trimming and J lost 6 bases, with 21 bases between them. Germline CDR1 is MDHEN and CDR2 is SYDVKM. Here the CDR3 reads CASIPRRDPVDGYTF. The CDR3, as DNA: TGTGCCAGCATTCCCCGGCGCGACCCGGTGGATGGCTACACCTTC.

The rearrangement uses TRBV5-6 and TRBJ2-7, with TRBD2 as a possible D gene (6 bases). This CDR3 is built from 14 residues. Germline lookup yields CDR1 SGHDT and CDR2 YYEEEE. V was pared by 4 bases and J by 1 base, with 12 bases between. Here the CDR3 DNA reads TGTGCCAGCAGCCCGGTGGGAGGATCCTACGAGCAGTACGTC. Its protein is CASSPVGGSYEQYV.

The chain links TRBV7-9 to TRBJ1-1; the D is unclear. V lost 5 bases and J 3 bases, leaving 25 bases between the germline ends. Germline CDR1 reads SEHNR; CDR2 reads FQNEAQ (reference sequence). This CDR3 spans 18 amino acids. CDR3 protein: CASSPTTGIHNGDTEAFF. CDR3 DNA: TGTGCCAGCAGCCCGACTACGGGGATCCACAACGGGGACACTGAAGCTTTCTTT.

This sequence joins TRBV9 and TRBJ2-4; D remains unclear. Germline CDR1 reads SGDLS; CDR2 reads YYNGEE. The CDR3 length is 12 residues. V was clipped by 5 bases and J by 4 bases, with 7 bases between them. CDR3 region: CASSGDKNIQYF. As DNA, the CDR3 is TGTGCCAGCAGTGGGGATAAAAACATTCAGTACTTC.

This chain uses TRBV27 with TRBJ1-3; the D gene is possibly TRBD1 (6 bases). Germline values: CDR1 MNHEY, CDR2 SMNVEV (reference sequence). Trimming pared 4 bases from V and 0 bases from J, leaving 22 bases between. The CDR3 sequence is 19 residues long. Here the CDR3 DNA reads TGTGCCAGCAGTTCGCTATATCAAGGACAGAGCCCCTCTGGAAACACCATATATTTT. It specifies CASSSLYQGQSPSGNTIYF.

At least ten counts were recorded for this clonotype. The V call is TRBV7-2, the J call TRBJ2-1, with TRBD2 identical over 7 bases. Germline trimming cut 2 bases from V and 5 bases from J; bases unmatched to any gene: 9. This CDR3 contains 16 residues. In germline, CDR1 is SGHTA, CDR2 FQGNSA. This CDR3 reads CASSLLSGTYNNEQFF. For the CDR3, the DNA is TGTGCCAGCAGCTTACTGAGCGGGACCTACAACAATGAGCAGTTCTTC.

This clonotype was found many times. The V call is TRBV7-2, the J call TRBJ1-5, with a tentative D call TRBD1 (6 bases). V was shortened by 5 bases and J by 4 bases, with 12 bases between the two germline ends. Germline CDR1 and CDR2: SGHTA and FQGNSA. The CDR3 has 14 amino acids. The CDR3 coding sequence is TGTGCCAGCAGCATATTAGACAGGAATCAGCCCCAGCATTTT. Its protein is CASSILDRNQPQHF.

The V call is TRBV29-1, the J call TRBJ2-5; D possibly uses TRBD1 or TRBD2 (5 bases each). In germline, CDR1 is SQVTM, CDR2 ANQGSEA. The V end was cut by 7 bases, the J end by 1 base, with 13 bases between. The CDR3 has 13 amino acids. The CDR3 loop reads CSARPGAQETQYF. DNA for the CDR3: TGCAGCGCCCGGCCCGGGGCCCAAGAGACCCAGTACTTC.

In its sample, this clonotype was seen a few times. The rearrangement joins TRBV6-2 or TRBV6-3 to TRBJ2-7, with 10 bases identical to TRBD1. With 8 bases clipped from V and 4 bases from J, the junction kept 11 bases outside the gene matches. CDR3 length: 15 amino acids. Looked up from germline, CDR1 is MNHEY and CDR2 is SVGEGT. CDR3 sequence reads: CASHKRDRGRYEQYF. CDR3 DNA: TGTGCCAGCCACAAGAGGGACAGGGGAAGGTACGAGCAGTACTTC.